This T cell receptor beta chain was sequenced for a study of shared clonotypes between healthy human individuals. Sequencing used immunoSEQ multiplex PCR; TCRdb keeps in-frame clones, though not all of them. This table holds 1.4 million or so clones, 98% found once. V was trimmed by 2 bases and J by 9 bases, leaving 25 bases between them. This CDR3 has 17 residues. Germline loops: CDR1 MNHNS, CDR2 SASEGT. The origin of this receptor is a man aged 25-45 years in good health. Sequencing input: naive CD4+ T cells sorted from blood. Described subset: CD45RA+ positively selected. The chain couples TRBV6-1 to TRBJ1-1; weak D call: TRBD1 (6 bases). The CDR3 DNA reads TGTGCCAGCAGTGAATTCCCCAGGGGTGGCACCCGAGCCCAAGCTTTCTTT. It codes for CASSEFPRGGTRAQAFF.